This entry is about one TCR beta chain. This clonotype was seen ten or more times. The clone's antigen remains unknown. Base-call qualities are not available, and no considerably larger clone is one nucleotide away. Stable Graves' hyperthyroidism was defined as the absence of progression to ophthalmopathy over 18 months of follow-up. Hyperthyroidism patients were newly diagnosed, had a disease duration of under 2 months, and were aged 18 to 65 years. Any patient with an uncontrolled infection, another autoimmune disease, pregnancy or lactation was excluded. Diagnoses were based on clinical symptoms, serum thyroxine and TRAb, thyroid ultrasound and orbital computed tomography. PBMCs were isolated from 7.5 to 10 ml of fresh peripheral blood by Ficoll-Paque density gradient centrifugation. Total RNA was extracted with Trizol reagent, and quality was checked on an Agilent 2100 Bioanalyzer. TCR beta CDR3 regions were amplified from RNA transcripts. The TCR CDR3 was subjected to a first round of RT-PCR using the HTBI primer set and the Qiagen OneStep RT-PCR kit. A second multiplex PCR round built the libraries, followed by size selection and purification. Paired-end sequencing of the libraries was performed with 100 bp reads on an Illumina HiSeq2000. Per the authors' processing: SOAPnuke was used to process the raw data, with reads discarded if the reads contained adapters or uncalled bases, had a mean Phred below 15, or lacked an exact constant-primer or identifier match. High-quality paired reads were merged with COPE v1.2.5, and unique nucleotide sequences were defined as clonotypes. Clonotypes were aligned to IMGT TRBV, TRBD and TRBJ reference segments using MiTCR v1.1. Only V-J combinations with frequency above 0.0001, covering about 99% of repertoires, were analysed. The TCS score was defined as the ratio of F50 (clonal expansion) to E x V (chaos), calculated using BLOSUM62-based TCRdist between CDR3 peptides within each V-J. Welch's t-statistics and random forest reduced roughly 530 V-J features to 10 to 15, which were used in a naive Bayes classifier (R e1071). Starting from the raw public reads, TCRdb applied fastp trimming at Q25, assembled clones with MiXCR and retained in-frame beta chains. One record per CDR3 amino acid sequence lists the most common genes and DNA. The V and J calls were not made by the authors but by TCRdb's processing. The sample table shows approximately 510,000 distinct CDR3 sequences, and more than 20% are seen once. In total, the top ten clones hold around 27% of the sample.

This specimen belongs to a study of T cells in Graves' hyperthyroidism and ophthalmopathy (dated by TCRdb to between 2018 and 2021). Background for the entire study: Peripheral blood samples were taken at the time of initial diagnosis, prior to any treatment. To identify TCR V-J signatures that set the groups apart, the researchers used a discovery cohort of 100 patients, made up of 40 to 45 with Graves' ophthalmopathy and approximately 57 with stable Graves' hyperthyroidism. An independent validation cohort of about 20 hyperthyroidism patients and about 16 patients who later progressed to ophthalmopathy tested prospective prediction of ophthalmopathy. The 75 to 100 discovery patients were divided at random into training and test sets in a 7:3 ratio. Thyroid tissue and blood T-cell repertoires from about six Graves' hyperthyroidism patients were also compared in the study. After blood sampling, hyperthyroidism patients were treated with methimazole at a starting dose of 30 mg daily, and ophthalmopathy patients were treated with high-dose intravenous methylprednisolone. TCR Vbeta CDR3 sequencing of 135 peripheral blood samples (approximately 44 ophthalmopathy, 70 to 85 hyperthyroidism and around 17 progressor patients) is reported in the paper.

The study at large found these results: No statistical method was used to fix the sample size in advance, and group allocation was not hidden from the investigators. A model built on a 13 V-J signature distinguished ophthalmopathy from stable hyperthyroidism, reaching 85% to 90% sensitivity and around 81% specificity in cross-validation and 80%/75% in testing. Most expanded thyroid clonotypes (frequency above 0.001) were also detected in blood, suggesting blood repertoires may reflect thyroid immune responses. In validation, progression to ophthalmopathy was predicted by the model with 65% to 71% sensitivity and under 85% specificity, a median of approximately 6.5 months before onset.

V loses 1 base at its end and J loses 7 bases; junction bases beyond the gene matches: 6. The germline V gene specifies MDHEN as CDR1 and SYDVKM as CDR2. Spanning cysteine to phenylalanine, the CDR3 consists of 14 amino acids. Just the 42-base CDR3 DNA is kept, in frame starting at base 1. Sequencing used blood. The chain links TRBV28 with TRBJ2-7, with 8 central nucleotides matching TRBD1. This clonotype was sampled from a man younger than 30 with Graves' hyperthyroidism. In nucleotides, the sequence is TGTGCCAGCAGTTTATCAGGGGGCGCGAATGAGCAGTACTTC. This translates into CASSLSGGANEQYF. When the CDR3 is completed using the reference TRBV28 and TRBJ2-7 genes on either side, the full variable domain is DVKVTQSSRYLVKRTGEKVFLECVQDMDHENMFWYRQDPGLGLRLIYFSYDVKMKEKGDIPEGYSVSREKKERFSLILESASTNQTSMYLCASSLSGGANEQYFGPGTRLTVT.